The 12 T cell receptor beta chains below come from one sample, sequenced in a study of shared clonotypes between healthy human individuals. Selected positively for CCR7 and CD45RO-negative, naive CD8 cells excluded terminally differentiated effector memory CD45RA+ cells. Here immunoSEQ multiplex PCR was the method, and the copy in TCRdb shows in-frame clones only, minus some. The table shows around 2,100,000 clones, with 85% to 95% occurring only once. The material sequenced was naive CD8+ T cells sorted from blood. The receptors here all came from a man aged 18 to 29 in good health.

In DNA, the CDR3 is TGTGCCAGCAGCTCGCCGCCTAATGAAAAACTGTTTTTT. It is translated as CASSSPPNEKLFF. The chain employs TRBV5-4 and TRBJ1-4; D not certain. The germline V and J ends were trimmed by 3 bases and 3 bases, with 6 bases remaining between them. Germline lookup yields CDR1 SGHNT and CDR2 YYREEE (reference sequence). This CDR3 is built from 13 residues. The complete variable domain, with remaining parts taken from reference TRBV5-4 and TRBJ1-4, reads ETGVTQSPTHLIKTRGQQVTLRCSSQSGHNTVSWYQQALGQGPQFIFQYYREEENGRGNFPPRFSGLQFPNYSSELNVNALELDDSALYLCASSSPPNEKLFFGSGTQLSVL.

The rearrangement uses TRBV5-4 and TRBJ1-2; D gene uncertain. The CDR3 is made up of 14 amino acids. CDR1 SGHNT and CDR2 YYREEE come from the germline V gene (reference sequence). V was pared by 0 bases and J by 3 bases, with 9 bases between. The CDR3 DNA sequence: TGTGCCAGCAGCTTGGACGGGAACGACTATGGCTACACCTTC. This codes for CASSLDGNDYGYTF.

The chain combines TRBV5-6 with TRBJ2-7; possibly TRBD1 for D (6 bases). From germline, CDR1 is SGHDT and CDR2 YYEEEE. Between the trimmed V and J ends, which lost 6 bases and 2 bases, there was a span of 21 bases. The CDR3 consists of 16 residues. The CDR3 spells CASNHRARGAPYEQYF. The DNA of the CDR3 is TGTGCCAGCAACCATAGGGCCAGGGGCGCGCCCTACGAGCAGTACTTC. Full variable domain (outside the CDR3, taken from reference TRBV5-6 and TRBJ2-7): DAGVTQSPTHLIKTRGQQVTLRCSPKSGHDTVSWYQQALGQGPQFIFQYYEEEERQRGNFPDRFSGHQFPNYSSELNVNALLLGDSALYLCASNHRARGAPYEQYFGPGTRLTVT.

The rearrangement joins TRBV7-9 to TRBJ2-7; TRBD1 agrees at 9 bases. Germline CDR1 reads SEHNR; CDR2 reads FQNEAQ (reference sequence). V lost 0 bases and J lost 3; bases outside the gene matches: 3. CDR3 size: 15 residues. CDR3 nucleotides: TGTGCCAGCAGCTTAGCGGGACAGGGCCTCTACGAGCAGTACTTC. Protein sequence: CASSLAGQGLYEQYF.

The chain uses TRBV11-3 and TRBJ2-1; the match to TRBD1 covers 8 bases. The trim removed 6 bases at V and 5 bases at J, leaving 6 bases unmatched. Germline assignment: CDR1 SGHNT and CDR2 YENEEA. This CDR3 comprises 14 residues. DNA for the CDR3: TGTGCCAGCAGTCCGGACAGGGATCACAATGAGCAGTTCTTC. This translates into CASSPDRDHNEQFF. The variable domain in full, completed from reference TRBV11-3 and TRBJ2-1, reads EAGVVQSPRYKIIEKKQPVAFWCNPISGHNTLYWYLQNLGQGPELLIRYENEEAVDDSQLPKDRFSAERLKGVDSTLKIQPAELGDSAVYLCASSPDRDHNEQFFGPGTRLTVL.

In the case of this clone: This sample also contains other DNA sequences that code for the same CDR3. The chain recombines TRBV6-5 with TRBJ1-2; D is undetermined. The CDR3 length is 13 residues. V shed 0 bases and J shed 3 bases, with 5 bases lying between them. Per the germline V gene, CDR1 is MNHEY and CDR2 is SVGAGI. CDR3 loop: CASSYSVDYGYTF. CDR3 DNA: TGTGCCAGCAGTTACTCTGTGGACTATGGCTACACCTTC.

The chain combines TRBV16 with TRBJ1-4; D may be TRBD1 (6 bases). Between the trimmed V and J ends, which lost 4 bases and 2 bases, there was a span of 11 bases. Germline CDR1 reads KGHSY; CDR2 reads FQNENV. The CDR3 runs to 15 residues. The CDR3 is CASSPPGVTNEKLFF. CDR3 nucleotides: TGTGCCAGCAGCCCCCCAGGGGTCACTAATGAAAAACTGTTTTTT.

This rearrangement joins TRBV30 to TRBJ1-1, with TRBD1 matching over 11 bases. V shed 2 bases, J shed 7 bases, and the junction held 6 bases outside the gene matches. Germline V gene data show CDR1 as GTSNPN and CDR2 as SVGIG (reference sequence). The CDR3 extends over 14 amino acids. The CDR3 is CAWSPGQGANEAFF. CDR3 nucleotides: TGTGCCTGGAGTCCCGGACAGGGGGCGAATGAAGCTTTCTTT.

Details on this clone: The junction shows a germline mismatch at one end, possibly a read error. The chain is built from TRBV4-3 and TRBJ2-7; D is tentatively TRBD1 or TRBD2 (5 bases each). Germline V CDR1 and CDR2: LGHNA, YSLEER. This CDR3 spans 14 amino acids. CDR3 amino acids: CASSQDLLSGTPNF. CDR3 bases: TGCGCCAGCAGCCAAGACCTACTCTCCGGGACGCCAAACTTC.

This clone appeared a single time. The CDR3: CASSETGVTEAFF. The CDR3 DNA is TGTGCCAGCAGTGAAACAGGGGTCACTGAAGCTTTCTTT. The rearrangement uses TRBV6-1 and TRBJ1-1; 7 nucleotides line up with TRBD1. Unmatched junction bases numbered 1, after V lost 2 bases and J lost 4 bases. In germline, CDR1 is MNHNS, CDR2 SASEGT. This CDR3 comprises 13 residues.

The V and J genes are TRBV10-1 and TRBJ2-2; no firm D call. The CDR3 length is 12 residues. Trimming removed 9 bases at V and 7 bases at J, with 12 bases between. Germline V gene data show CDR1 as WNHNN and CDR2 as SYGVQD (reference sequence). The CDR3, as DNA: TGCGCCAGTACCCGCCCGCGCGGGGAGCTGTTTTTT. It is translated as CASTRPRGELFF.

The V call is TRBV10-3, the J call TRBJ1-4; D possibly corresponds to TRBD1 (6 bases). The V and J ends lost 0 bases and 5 bases respectively, with 10 bases between them. Germline values: CDR1 ENHRY, CDR2 SYGVKD. The CDR3 spans 15 residues. The CDR3 sequence: CAISESAGVNEKLFF. The CDR3 nucleotides are TGTGCCATCAGTGAGTCGGCAGGGGTCAATGAAAAACTGTTTTTT.